The 25 T cell receptor beta chains presented below share a single source sample, sequenced in a study of vaccination effects on CD4 cells after COVID-19. Method: immunoSEQ multiplex PCR; TCRdb's copy keeps in-frame clones and lacks some. The table includes about 38,000 clones, around 68% detected once. Antigen-specific CD4+ T cells were expanded with viral peptide pools in the ViraFEST assay before sequencing. Having been cultured for roughly 10 days, the cells underwent CD4+ T cell isolation. Absence of prior SARS-CoV-2 infection characterized the vaccine recipients, who showed negative nucleocapsid antibodies. Their cognate antigens are unknown. Sequenced material: CD4+ T cells from PBMCs cultured with SARS-CoV-2 spike peptides, taken before COVID-19 vaccination. Receptors were obtained from a human donor who received a COVID-19 vaccine.

This clone was seen a handful of times. The CDR3 coding sequence is TGTGCCAGCAGCTTCGGAACCGGGACAGGCTCCTACGAGCAGTACTTC. Amino acids: CASSFGTGTGSYEQYF. The chain uses TRBV7-6 and TRBJ2-7, with 8 bases matching TRBD1. The CDR3 runs 16 residues. V lost 3 bases, J lost 0 bases, and 7 bases stayed unmatched. Germline V lookup: CDR1 SGHVS, CDR2 FNYEAQ.

This chain links TRBV5-1 with TRBJ1-2; the D is unclear. V was clipped by 2 bases and J by 2 bases, with 7 bases between them. From germline, CDR1 is SGHRS and CDR2 YFSETQ. This CDR3 is built from 13 residues. CDR3 nucleotide sequence: TGCGCCAGCAGCTTAGGAGCAAACTATGGCTACACCTTC. Protein product: CASSLGANYGYTF.

CDR3 loop: CASSHTGGAYEQYF. CDR3 nucleotide sequence: TGTGCCAGCAGCCACACTGGCGGCGCCTACGAGCAGTACTTC. The rearrangement joins TRBV7-8 to TRBJ2-7; D ambiguous. Germline lookup yields CDR1 SGHVS and CDR2 FQNEAQ. The CDR3 consists of 14 residues. V lost 5 bases, J lost 2 bases, and 13 bases lay in between.

The chain uses TRBV9 and TRBJ2-2; TRBD1 is a possible D gene (5 bases). Germline lookup yields CDR1 SGDLS and CDR2 YYNGEE. Trimming pared 4 bases from V and 1 base from J, leaving 14 bases between. The CDR3 consists of 16 residues. In nucleotides, the CDR3 is TGTGCCAGCAGCCCGCACCAGGGCCAGAACACCGGGGAGCTGTTTTTT. Translating it yields CASSPHQGQNTGELFF.

This chain connects TRBV6-5 to TRBJ2-5; possibly TRBD1 for D (7 bases). Trimming shortened V by 0 bases and J by 5 bases, and 13 bases separated the two germline ends. Germline CDR1 MNHEY, CDR2 SVGAGI. This CDR3 has 15 residues. The DNA for the CDR3 is TGTGCCAGCAGTTACTCGTCGACAGGGAGGGAGACCCAGTACTTC. As protein: CASSYSSTGRETQYF.

This clone was recorded once. The genes are TRBV6-5 and TRBJ1-1; D is unresolved. This CDR3 is 11 amino acids long. The V end was cut by 5 bases, the J end by 7 bases, with 8 bases between. Germline V gene sequence: CDR1 MNHEY, CDR2 SVGAGI. The CDR3 loop is CASSQNSEAFF. The CDR3 nucleotides are TGTGCCAGCAGTCAGAATAGTGAAGCTTTCTTT.

The CDR3: CASSRLTSTDTQYF. CDR3 DNA: TGTGCCAGCAGCCGACTAACAAGCACAGATACGCAGTATTTT. This sequence joins TRBV3-1 (or the pseudogene TRBV3-2) and TRBJ2-3, with D possibly being TRBD2 (5 bases). The CDR3 length is 14 residues. Per the germline V gene, CDR1 is LGHDT and CDR2 is YNNKEL (reference sequence). V was pared by 4 bases and J by 0 bases, with 8 bases between.

V gene TRBV11-2 combines with J gene TRBJ2-1; 13 nucleotides match TRBD2. Trimming took 3 bases from V and 3 from J; bases not matched to a gene: 8. Germline V gives CDR1 SGHAT, CDR2 FQNNGV. The CDR3 has 18 amino acids. CDR3 nucleotides: TGTGCCAGCAGCTTGAGAGGGACTAGCGGGACCCTCTACAATGAGCAGTTCTTC. Its translation: CASSLRGTSGTLYNEQFF.

This chain links TRBV4-2 with TRBJ1-1; 7 nucleotides line up with TRBD1. The CDR3 is 15 amino acids. With V trimmed by 3 bases and J by 6 bases, 10 bases remained unmatched. Germline assignment: CDR1 LGHNA and CDR2 YNFKEQ. The CDR3 reads CASSQFVTGTAEAFF. Written as DNA, the CDR3 is TGTGCCAGCAGCCAGTTCGTGACAGGGACGGCTGAAGCTTTCTTT.

This clone was seen a handful of times. The chain is built from TRBV11-2 and TRBJ1-3; D is ambiguous. V lost 3 bases to trimming and J lost 7 bases, with 4 bases between them. Germline V gene sequence: CDR1 SGHAT, CDR2 FQNNGV. CDR3 length equals 11 residues. In DNA, the CDR3 is TGTGCCAGCAGCTTGCGGAACACCATATATTTT. Its protein is CASSLRNTIYF. The whole variable domain, filled in from reference TRBV11-2 and TRBJ1-3, reads EAGVAQSPRYKIIEKRQSVAFWCNPISGHATLYWYQQILGQGPKLLIQFQNNGVVDDSQLPKDRFSAERLKGVDSTLKIQPAKLEDSAVYLCASSLRNTIYFGEGSWLTVV.

The V call is TRBV6-2 or TRBV6-3, the J call TRBJ2-1; D may correspond to TRBD1 or TRBD2 (5 bases each). Trimming pared 6 bases from V and 13 bases from J, leaving 19 bases between. Looked up from germline, CDR1 is MNHEY and CDR2 is SVGEGT. CDR3 size: 13 residues. The CDR3 loop is CASSSGSGTRQFF. CDR3 in DNA: TGTGCCAGCAGCTCCGGATCCGGGACGCGTCAGTTCTTC.

Only a few counts were recorded for this clone. The genes are TRBV11-2 and TRBJ1-5, with 8 bases that match TRBD1. V dropped 0 bases and J dropped 7; count of bases not matched to a gene: 5. Per the germline V gene, CDR1 is SGHAT and CDR2 is FQNNGV. The CDR3 sequence is 15 residues long. The CDR3 is CASSLDPGGGQPQHF. The CDR3 nucleotides read TGTGCCAGCAGCTTAGATCCAGGGGGCGGACAGCCCCAGCATTTT. The complete variable domain, with remaining parts taken from reference TRBV11-2 and TRBJ1-5, reads EAGVAQSPRYKIIEKRQSVAFWCNPISGHATLYWYQQILGQGPKLLIQFQNNGVVDDSQLPKDRFSAERLKGVDSTLKIQPAKLEDSAVYLCASSLDPGGGQPQHFGDGTRLSIL.

The CDR3 loop is CASSHPNTLSNQPQHF. In nucleotides, the CDR3 is TGTGCCAGCAGTCACCCGAACACCTTAAGCAATCAGCCCCAGCATTTT. The J gene is TRBJ1-5, the V gene TRBV6-2 or TRBV6-3, with unresolved D. The germline V gene encodes CDR1 MNHEY and CDR2 SVGEGT. Trimming shortened V by 5 bases and J by 1 base, and 15 bases separated the two germline ends. This CDR3 is built from 16 residues.

The chain joins TRBV10-3 to TRBJ1-6, with 9 positions matching TRBD1. Germline V gene lookup returns CDR1 ENHRY and CDR2 SYGVKD. The CDR3 runs to 14 residues. V shed 4 bases and J 10 bases; nucleotides not matched to a gene: 5. The DNA of the CDR3 is TGTGCCATCAGTGGGGGACAGGGTGGATCACCCCTCCACTTT. Translating it yields CAISGGQGGSPLHF.

This clone was detected only a few times. This sequence joins TRBV5-1 and TRBJ1-4, with 7 bases lining up with TRBD1. The CDR3 covers 14 residues. Germline assignment: CDR1 SGHRS and CDR2 YFSETQ. The V and J ends lost 3 bases and 7 bases, in that order; junction bases with no gene match: 6. CDR3 nucleotides: TGCGCCAGCAGCTCACAGGGGTTAGGTGAAAAACTGTTTTTT. Its translation: CASSSQGLGEKLFF.

The rearrangement joins TRBV7-6 to TRBJ2-3; D unresolved. The CDR3 covers 13 residues. Germline V gene sequence: CDR1 SGHVS, CDR2 FNYEAQ. V was shortened by 0 bases and J by 5 bases, with 6 bases between the two germline ends. The CDR3 DNA is TGTGCCAGCAGCTTAGCCCTCGAAGATACGCAGTATTTT. Amino acid sequence: CASSLALEDTQYF.

This chain uses TRBV21-1 with TRBJ2-2; TRBD2 reflects the table's D call only, with no check against the DNA. TRBV21-1 is recorded as a pseudogene. This CDR3 region has 15 residues. CDR3 in DNA: TGTGCCAGCAGCAAAGTCGAGGCCGGGACCGGGGAGCTGTTTTTT. It is translated as CASSKVEAGTGELFF.

This clone was found a few times. The chain combines TRBV7-3 with TRBJ2-3; perhaps D is TRBD1 or TRBD2 (5 bases each). Germline V gene data show CDR1 as SGHTA and CDR2 as FQGTGA. The V and J ends lost 4 bases and 0 bases respectively, with 8 bases between them. The CDR3 has 14 amino acids. This CDR3 reads CASSSGASTDTQYF. CDR3 in DNA: TGTGCCAGCAGCTCCGGGGCGAGCACAGATACGCAGTATTTT.

CDR3 in amino acids: CASSFRTSGHSYEQYF. DNA for the CDR3: TGCGCCAGCAGCTTTCGTACCAGCGGTCACTCCTACGAGCAGTACTTC. This sequence joins TRBV5-1 and TRBJ2-7; D is possibly TRBD2 (5 bases). V was trimmed by 2 bases and J by 0 bases, leaving 15 bases between them. This CDR3 is built from 16 residues. The germline V gene has CDR1 SGHRS and CDR2 YFSETQ.

This clone was seen a handful of times. The V gene is TRBV5-4, the J gene TRBJ1-1; TRBD1 matches 8 bases. With 3 bases clipped from V and 0 bases from J, the junction kept 4 bases outside the gene matches. This CDR3 comprises 15 residues. Per the germline V gene, CDR1 is SGHNT and CDR2 is YYREEE (reference sequence). The CDR3 here is CASSSGQGLNTEAFF. Written as DNA, the CDR3 is TGTGCCAGCAGCTCAGGACAGGGCTTGAACACTGAAGCTTTCTTT.

There are a few counts of this clone. The CDR3 region is CASSPTLNTEAFF. CDR3 bases: TGTGCCAGCAGTCCAACACTGAACACTGAAGCTTTCTTT. The V gene is TRBV12-3 or TRBV12-4, the J gene TRBJ1-1; D remains ambiguous. V was pared by 5 bases and J by 0 bases, with 7 bases between. The CDR3 length is 13 residues.

CDR3 DNA: TGTGCCTGGAGTGTTGTCGTTATGTCTTGGGGATCAGCTGGAAACACCATATATTTT. Amino acids: CAWSVVVMSWGSAGNTIYF. The chain joins TRBV30 to TRBJ1-3; D is undetermined. The germline V gene encodes CDR1 GTSNPN and CDR2 SVGIG (reference sequence). CDR3 size: 19 residues. V lost 0 bases to trimming and J lost 2 bases, with 23 bases between them. Full variable domain (rest looked up from reference TRBV30 and TRBJ1-3): SQTIHQWPATLVQPVGSPLSLECTVEGTSNPNLYWYRQAAGRGLQLLFYSVGIGQISSEVPQNLSASRPQDRQFILSSKKLLLSDSGFYLCAWSVVVMSWGSAGNTIYFGEGSWLTVV.

This clone was observed a few times. This chain joins TRBV6-1 and TRBJ1-5; D unclear. Per the germline V gene, CDR1 is MNHNS and CDR2 is SASEGT. V lost 2 bases and J 11 bases, leaving 19 bases between the germline ends. The CDR3 length is 15 residues. The DNA of the CDR3 is TGTGCCAGCAGTGAAAGAGGGCCGCGAGGGCTAGCCCAGCATTTT. This gives the protein CASSERGPRGLAQHF.

The chain uses TRBV30 and TRBJ1-1; maybe TRBD1 (5 bases). V shed 2 bases and J shed 0 bases, with 7 bases lying between them. Germline CDR1 is GTSNPN and CDR2 is SVGIG (reference sequence). CDR3 length equals 13 residues. The CDR3 spells CAWSTGVNTEAFF. The CDR3 bases are TGTGCCTGGAGTACGGGGGTGAACACTGAAGCTTTCTTT.

In its sample, this clone was seen a few times. The V gene is TRBV6-6, the J gene TRBJ2-7; D remains unclear. Germline CDR1 is MNHNY and CDR2 is SVGAGI (reference sequence). There are 12 residues in the CDR3. Trimming left V 2 bases short and J 13 bases short, with 15 bases between. The CDR3 is CASSYEPPGFYF. The CDR3, as DNA: TGTGCCAGCAGTTACGAACCCCCCGGGTTTTACTTC.